The clone carrying this T cell receptor beta chain occurred once. Its matching antigen is unknown. The same CDR3 arises from other DNA sequences in this sample as well. Germline V gene lookup returns CDR1 SGHRS and CDR2 YFSETQ. CDR3 length: 14 residues. Trimming cost V 0 bases and J 1 base, with 7 bases left between them. The entry originates in a study of shared clonotypes between healthy human individuals. An assay was performed, and its level was deep. Using immunoSEQ multiplex PCR, the repertoire was profiled, and TCRdb retains in-frame clones only, with some absent. The sample records roughly 2 million clones, 95% being singletons. The study, taken as a whole, reports: Compared with clonotypes that all four donors shared, non-shared clonotypes had lower generation probabilities. Rarefaction curves obtained for sorted subsets showed sequencing incomplete despite large depth.

Sequencing used naive CD4+ T cells sorted from blood. Subset given: CD45RA+ positively selected. The V gene is TRBV5-1, the J gene TRBJ1-1; D is unresolved. This receptor was identified in a man aged 18 to 29 in good health. The CDR3, as DNA: TGCGCCAGCAGCTTGGAGGGTGGGAACACTGAAGCTTTCTTT. It yields the protein CASSLEGGNTEAFF.